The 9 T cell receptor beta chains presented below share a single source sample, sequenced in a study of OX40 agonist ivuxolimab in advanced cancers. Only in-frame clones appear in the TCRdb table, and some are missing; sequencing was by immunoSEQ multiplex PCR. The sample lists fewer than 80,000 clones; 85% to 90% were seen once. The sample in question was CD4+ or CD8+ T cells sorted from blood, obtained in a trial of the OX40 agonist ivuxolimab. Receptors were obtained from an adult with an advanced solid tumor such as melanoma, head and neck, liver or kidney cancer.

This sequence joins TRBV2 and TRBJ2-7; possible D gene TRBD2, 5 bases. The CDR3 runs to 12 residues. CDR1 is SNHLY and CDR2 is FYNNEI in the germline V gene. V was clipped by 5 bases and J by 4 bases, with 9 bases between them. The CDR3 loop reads CASSRGSYEQYF. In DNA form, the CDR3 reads TGTGCCAGCAGTAGAGGGAGTTACGAGCAGTACTTC.

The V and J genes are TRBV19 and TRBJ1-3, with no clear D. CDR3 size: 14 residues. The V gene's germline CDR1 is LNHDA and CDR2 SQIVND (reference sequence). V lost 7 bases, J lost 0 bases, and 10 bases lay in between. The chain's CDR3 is CASNEANSGNTIYF. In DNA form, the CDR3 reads TGTGCCAGTAATGAGGCGAACTCTGGAAACACCATATATTTT.

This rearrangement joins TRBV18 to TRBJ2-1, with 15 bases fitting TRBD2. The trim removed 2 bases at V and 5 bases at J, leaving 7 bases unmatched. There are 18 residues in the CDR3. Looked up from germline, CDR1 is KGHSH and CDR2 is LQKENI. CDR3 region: CASSPGTSGGYPDNEQFF. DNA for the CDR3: TGTGCCAGCTCACCAGGGACTAGCGGGGGGTACCCTGACAATGAGCAGTTCTTC. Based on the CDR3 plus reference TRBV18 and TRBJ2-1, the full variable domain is NAGVMQNPRHLVRRRGQEARLRCSPMKGHSHVYWYRQLPEEGLKFMVYLQKENIIDESGMPKERFSAEFPKEGPSILRIQQVVRGDSAAYFCASSPGTSGGYPDNEQFFGPGTRLTVL.

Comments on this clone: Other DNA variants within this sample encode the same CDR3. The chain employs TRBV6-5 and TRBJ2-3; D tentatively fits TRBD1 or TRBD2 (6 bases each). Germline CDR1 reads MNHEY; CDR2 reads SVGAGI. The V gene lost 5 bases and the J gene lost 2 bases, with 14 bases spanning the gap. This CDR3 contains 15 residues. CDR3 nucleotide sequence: TGTGCCAGCAGTCGCGGGACATTTGCCACAGATACGCAGTATTTT. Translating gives CASSRGTFATDTQYF.

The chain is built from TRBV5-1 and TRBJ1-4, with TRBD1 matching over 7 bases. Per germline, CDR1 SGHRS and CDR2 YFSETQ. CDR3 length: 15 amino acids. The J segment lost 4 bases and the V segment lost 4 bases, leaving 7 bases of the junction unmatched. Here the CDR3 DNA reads TGCGCCAGCAGCCTGGGACAGCCAGTTAATGAAAAACTGTTTTTT. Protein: CASSLGQPVNEKLFF.

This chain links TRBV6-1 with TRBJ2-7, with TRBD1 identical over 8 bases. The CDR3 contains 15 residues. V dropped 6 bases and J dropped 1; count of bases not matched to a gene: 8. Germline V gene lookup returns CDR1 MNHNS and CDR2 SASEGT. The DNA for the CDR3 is TGTGCCAGCAGCAAACAGGGGGAATGGTCCTACGAGCAGTACTTC. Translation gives CASSKQGEWSYEQYF.

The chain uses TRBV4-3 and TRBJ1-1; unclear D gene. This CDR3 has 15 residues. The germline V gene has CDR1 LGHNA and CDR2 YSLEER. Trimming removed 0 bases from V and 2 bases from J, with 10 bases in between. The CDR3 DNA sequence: TGCGCCAGCAGCCAAGATGAGGGCGGTAACACTGAAGCTTTCTTT. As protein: CASSQDEGGNTEAFF.

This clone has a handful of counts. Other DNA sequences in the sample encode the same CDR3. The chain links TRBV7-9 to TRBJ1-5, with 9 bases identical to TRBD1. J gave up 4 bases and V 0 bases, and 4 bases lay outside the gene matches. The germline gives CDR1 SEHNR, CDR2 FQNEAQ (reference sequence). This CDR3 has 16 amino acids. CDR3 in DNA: TGTGCCAGCAGCTTAGCGACCGGGACAGGGAATCAGCCCCAGCATTTT. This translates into CASSLATGTGNQPQHF.

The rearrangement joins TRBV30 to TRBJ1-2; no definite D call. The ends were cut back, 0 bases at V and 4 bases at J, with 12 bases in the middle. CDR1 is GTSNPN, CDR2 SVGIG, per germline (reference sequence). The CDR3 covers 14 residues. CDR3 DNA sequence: TGTGCCTGGAGTGTGGGTTTCCTCCCCTATGGCTACACCTTC. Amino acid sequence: CAWSVGFLPYGYTF.